The 7 T cell receptor beta chains below come from one sample, sequenced in a study of cytomegalovirus exposure and HLA in healthy donors. The PCR had 60 Vbeta and 13 Jbeta primers. The protocol was immunoSEQ multiplex PCR, while the TCRdb copy is restricted to in-frame clones and leaves out a portion. The table has about 160,000 clones, almost 80% seen once; the top ten hold roughly 9.7%. Sequenced: PBMCs. The receptors stem from a man aged 18 to 29 in good health and CMV-seropositive.

In nucleotides, the CDR3 is TGTGCCAGCAGCTTAGCCAGGGGATTTGGCACTGAAGCTTTCTTT. Its protein is CASSLARGFGTEAFF. The chain couples TRBV7-9 to TRBJ1-1; D perhaps matches TRBD1 (6 bases). Looked up from germline, CDR1 is SEHNR and CDR2 is FQNEAQ (reference sequence). V was pared by 0 bases and J by 4 bases, with 12 bases between. CDR3 length: 15 residues.

The chain links TRBV7-9 to TRBJ1-1, with a weak D call TRBD1 (6 bases). CDR1 SEHNR and CDR2 FQNEAQ come from the germline V gene (reference sequence). V was trimmed by 4 bases and J by 7 bases, leaving 7 bases between them. This CDR3 has 11 amino acids. CDR3 in DNA: TGTGCCAGCAGCTACAGGGATGAAGCTTTCTTT. Protein product: CASSYRDEAFF.

This sequence joins TRBV4-3 and TRBJ2-1; D unclear. V was cut by 1 base and J by 8 bases, with 9 bases left in between. Germline loops: CDR1 LGHNA, CDR2 YSLEER. The CDR3 has 13 residues. CDR3 coding DNA: TGCGCCAGCAGCCAAGGACATATCGATGAGCAGTTCTTC. The encoded protein is CASSQGHIDEQFF.

The CDR3 region is CASSSGEETQYF. In nucleotides, the CDR3 is TGTGCCAGCAGTTCAGGGGAAGAGACCCAGTACTTC. This chain joins TRBV6-6 and TRBJ2-5; tentatively, D is TRBD1 (6 bases). Germline assignment: CDR1 MNHNY and CDR2 SVGAGI (reference sequence). CDR3 length equals 12 residues. Trimming left V 4 bases short and J 3 bases short, with 6 bases between.

The chain uses TRBV11-2 and TRBJ2-7; no definite D call. CDR3 length equals 11 residues. Germline loops: CDR1 SGHAT, CDR2 FQNNGV. V lost 2 bases to trimming and J lost 8 bases, with 7 bases between them. The CDR3 DNA reads as TGTGCCAGCAGCTTAACAGACAAGCAGTACTTC. It yields the protein CASSLTDKQYF.

As regards this clone: Other DNA sequences within the sample encode an identical CDR3. The V gene is TRBV4-3, the J gene TRBJ2-7, with TRBD1 matching over 11 bases. There are 15 residues in the CDR3. CDR1 is LGHNA and CDR2 is YSLEER in the germline V gene. J gave up 4 bases and V 0 bases, and 2 bases lay outside the gene matches. The CDR3 DNA reads TGCGCCAGCAGCCAAGATCGGGACAGGGGGTACGAGCAGTACTTC. It yields the protein CASSQDRDRGYEQYF.

This clone was observed once. The J gene is TRBJ1-5, the V gene TRBV6-1, with a possible D match to TRBD1 (6 bases). The CDR3 has 15 amino acids. In germline, CDR1 is MNHNS, CDR2 SASEGT. Trimming took 5 bases from V and 8 from J, leaving 19 bases between them. CDR3 bases: TGTGCCAGCAGTTGGTTGCAGGGGTCAGGCGAGCCCCAGCATTTT. It encodes CASSWLQGSGEPQHF.